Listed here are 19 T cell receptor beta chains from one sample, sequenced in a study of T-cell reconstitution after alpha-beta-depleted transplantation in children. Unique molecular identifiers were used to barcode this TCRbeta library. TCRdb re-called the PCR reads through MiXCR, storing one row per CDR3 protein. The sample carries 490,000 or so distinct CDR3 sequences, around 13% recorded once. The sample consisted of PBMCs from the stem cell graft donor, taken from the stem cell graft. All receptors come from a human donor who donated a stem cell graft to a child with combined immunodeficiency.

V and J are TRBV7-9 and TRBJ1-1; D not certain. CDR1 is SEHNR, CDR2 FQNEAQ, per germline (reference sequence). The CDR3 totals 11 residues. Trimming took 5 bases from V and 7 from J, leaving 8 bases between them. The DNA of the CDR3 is TGTGCCAGCAGCCTCATCCTTGAAGCTTTCTTT. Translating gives CASSLILEAFF.

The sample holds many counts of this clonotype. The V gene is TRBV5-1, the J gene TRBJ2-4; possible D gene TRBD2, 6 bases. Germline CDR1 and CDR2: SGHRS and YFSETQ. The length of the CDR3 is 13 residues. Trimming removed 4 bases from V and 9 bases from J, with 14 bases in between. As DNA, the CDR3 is TGCGCCAGCAGCCCGGTCGGGGGTACCATTCAGTACTTC. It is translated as CASSPVGGTIQYF.

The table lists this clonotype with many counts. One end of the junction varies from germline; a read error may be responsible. CDR3 loop: CAIGDSNQPQHF. CDR3 bases: TGTGCCATCGGTGACAGCAATCAGCCCCAGCATTTT. This chain uses TRBV10-3 with TRBJ1-5; D is unclear. The germline V gene has CDR1 ENHRY and CDR2 SYGVKD. CDR3 length: 12 amino acids.

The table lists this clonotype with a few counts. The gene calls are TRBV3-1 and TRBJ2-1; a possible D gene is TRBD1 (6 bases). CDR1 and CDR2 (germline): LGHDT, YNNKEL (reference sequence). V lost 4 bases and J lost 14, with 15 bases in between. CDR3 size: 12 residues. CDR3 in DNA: TGTGCCAGCAGCCTGACGTCAGGGGCAGAGTTCTTC. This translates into CASSLTSGAEFF.

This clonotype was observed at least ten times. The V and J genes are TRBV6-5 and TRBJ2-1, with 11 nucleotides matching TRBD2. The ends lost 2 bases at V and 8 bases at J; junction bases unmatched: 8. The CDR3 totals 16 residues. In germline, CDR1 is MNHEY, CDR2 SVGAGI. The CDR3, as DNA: TGTGCCAGCAGTTACCCGGTAGCGGGGGGGCGGTATGAGCAGTTCTTC. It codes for CASSYPVAGGRYEQFF.

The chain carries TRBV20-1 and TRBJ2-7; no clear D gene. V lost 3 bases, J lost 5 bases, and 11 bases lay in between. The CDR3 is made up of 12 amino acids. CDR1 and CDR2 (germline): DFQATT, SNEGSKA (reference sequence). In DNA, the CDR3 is TGCAGTGCTAGTTTGTCAGCTGACGAGCAGTACTTC. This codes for CSASLSADEQYF.

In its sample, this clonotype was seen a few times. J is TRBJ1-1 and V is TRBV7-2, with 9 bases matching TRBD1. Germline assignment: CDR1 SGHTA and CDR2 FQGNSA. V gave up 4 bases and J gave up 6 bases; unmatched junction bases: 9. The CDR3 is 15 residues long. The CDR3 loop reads CASSSRWTGDPEAFF. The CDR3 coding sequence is TGTGCCAGCAGCTCCCGTTGGACAGGGGATCCTGAAGCTTTCTTT.

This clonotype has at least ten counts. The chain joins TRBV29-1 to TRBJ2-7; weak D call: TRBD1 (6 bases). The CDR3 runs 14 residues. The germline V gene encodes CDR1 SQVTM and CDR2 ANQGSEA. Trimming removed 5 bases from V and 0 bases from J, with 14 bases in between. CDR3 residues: CSVLGQTSSYEQYF. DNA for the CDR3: TGCAGCGTTTTAGGACAGACGTCCTCCTACGAGCAGTACTTC.

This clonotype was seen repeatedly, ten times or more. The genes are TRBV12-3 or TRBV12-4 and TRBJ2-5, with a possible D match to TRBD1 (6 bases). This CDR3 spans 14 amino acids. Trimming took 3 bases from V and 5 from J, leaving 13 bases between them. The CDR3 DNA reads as TGTGCCAGCAGTTTGAACCCCACAGGGGAGACCCAGTACTTC. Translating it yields CASSLNPTGETQYF.

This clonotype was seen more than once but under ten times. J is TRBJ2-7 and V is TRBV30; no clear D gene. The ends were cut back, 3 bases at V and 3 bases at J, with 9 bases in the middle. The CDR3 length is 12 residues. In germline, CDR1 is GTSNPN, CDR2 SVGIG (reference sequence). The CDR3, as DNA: TGTGCCTGGAGCAGGCCCCTCTACGAGCAGTACTTC. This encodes CAWSRPLYEQYF.

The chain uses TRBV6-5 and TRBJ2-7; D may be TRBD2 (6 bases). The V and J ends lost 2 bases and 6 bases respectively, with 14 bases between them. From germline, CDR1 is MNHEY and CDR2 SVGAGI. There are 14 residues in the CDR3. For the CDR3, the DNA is TGTGCCAGCAGTTACGACGGGAGACCCTCCGAGCAGTACTTC. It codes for CASSYDGRPSEQYF.

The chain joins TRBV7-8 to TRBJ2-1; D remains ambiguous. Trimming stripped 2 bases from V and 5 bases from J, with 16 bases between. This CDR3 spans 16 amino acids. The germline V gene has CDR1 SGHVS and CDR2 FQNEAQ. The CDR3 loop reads CASSLFPDPFHNEQFF. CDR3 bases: TGTGCCAGCAGCTTATTCCCGGACCCCTTTCACAATGAGCAGTTCTTC.

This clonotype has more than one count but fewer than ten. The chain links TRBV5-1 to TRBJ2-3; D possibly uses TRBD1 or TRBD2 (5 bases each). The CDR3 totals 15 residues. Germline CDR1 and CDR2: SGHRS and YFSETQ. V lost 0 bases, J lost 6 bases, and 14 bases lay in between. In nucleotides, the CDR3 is TGCGCCAGCAGCTTGGAGGGGACCCGGCCCGATACGCAGTATTTT. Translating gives CASSLEGTRPDTQYF.

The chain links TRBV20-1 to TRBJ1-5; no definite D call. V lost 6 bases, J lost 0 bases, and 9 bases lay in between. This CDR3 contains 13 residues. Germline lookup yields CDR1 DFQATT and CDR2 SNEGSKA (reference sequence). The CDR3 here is CSAQEHSNQPQHF. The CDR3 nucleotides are TGCAGTGCCCAGGAGCATAGCAATCAGCCCCAGCATTTT.

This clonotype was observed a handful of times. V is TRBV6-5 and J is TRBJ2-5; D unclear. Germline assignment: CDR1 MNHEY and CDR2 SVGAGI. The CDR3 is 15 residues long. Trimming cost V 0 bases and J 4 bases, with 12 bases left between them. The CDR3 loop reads CASSYSLPVGETQYF. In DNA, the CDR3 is TGTGCCAGCAGTTACTCGCTGCCGGTAGGAGAGACCCAGTACTTC.

The chain's CDR3 is CASSPGRGVTGNGYTF. The CDR3 DNA sequence: TGTGCCAGCAGCCCCGGCCGCGGAGTGACAGGGAATGGCTACACCTTC. This sequence joins TRBV12-3 or TRBV12-4 and TRBJ1-2; 7 bases map to TRBD1. The V gene end was trimmed by 6 bases and the J gene end by 6 bases; junction bases not matched to a gene: 16. The CDR3 extends over 16 amino acids.

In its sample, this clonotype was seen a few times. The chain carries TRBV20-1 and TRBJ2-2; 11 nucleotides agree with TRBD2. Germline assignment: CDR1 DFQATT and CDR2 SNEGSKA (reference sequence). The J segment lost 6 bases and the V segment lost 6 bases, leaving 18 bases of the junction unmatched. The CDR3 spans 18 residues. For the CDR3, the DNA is TGCAGTGCAACGAACCCTGTAGCGGGGGGGCCGTGGGCCGGGGAGCTGTTTTTT. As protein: CSATNPVAGGPWAGELFF.

CDR3 sequence (DNA): TGTGCCAGCAGCCAAGATCCCTTTAGGGCCGGGGAAGAGACCCAGTACTTC. Translating gives CASSQDPFRAGEETQYF. J is TRBJ2-5 and V is TRBV14, with D perhaps matching TRBD2 (5 bases). This CDR3 contains 17 residues. Trimming took 0 bases from V and 3 from J, leaving 17 bases between them. Germline CDR1 reads SGHDN; CDR2 reads FVKESK.

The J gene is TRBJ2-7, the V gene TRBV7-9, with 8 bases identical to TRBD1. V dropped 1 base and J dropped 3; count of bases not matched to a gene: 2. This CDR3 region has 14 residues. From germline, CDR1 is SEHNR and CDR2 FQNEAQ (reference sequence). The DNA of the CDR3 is TGTGCCAGCAGCTTAGGGGACAGGCTCTACGAGCAGTACTTC. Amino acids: CASSLGDRLYEQYF.